Listed here are 14 T cell receptor beta chains from one sample, sequenced in a study of vaccination effects on CD4 cells after COVID-19. Using immunoSEQ multiplex PCR, the repertoire was profiled, and TCRdb retains in-frame clones only, with some absent. The data show about 71,000 clones, under 90% seen once. No antigen is known for these receptors. Antigen-specific CD4+ T cells were first expanded with viral peptide pools by the ViraFEST assay and only then sequenced. Culture lasted about ten days before CD4+ T cell isolation. Vaccinated recipients, who were negative for nucleocapsid antibodies, had no history of SARS-CoV-2 infection. The source was CD4+ T cells from PBMCs cultured with SARS-CoV-2 spike peptides, collected before COVID-19 vaccination. These receptors came from a human donor who received a COVID-19 vaccine.

The rearrangement joins TRBV7-2 to TRBJ1-4; D is unclear. V lost 3 bases to trimming and J lost 5 bases, with 10 bases between them. This CDR3 has 14 residues. Per the germline V gene, CDR1 is SGHTA and CDR2 is FQGNSA. The CDR3 here is CASSFDNSNEKLFF. The CDR3 nucleotides read TGTGCCAGCAGCTTTGATAATTCAAATGAAAAACTGTTTTTT.

There are a few counts of this clone. V and J are TRBV10-1 and TRBJ2-1, with 8 bases fitting TRBD1. With V trimmed by 1 base and J by 2 bases, 7 bases remained unmatched. Germline V gene sequence: CDR1 WNHNN, CDR2 SYGVQD (reference sequence). The CDR3 is made up of 17 amino acids. Here the CDR3 DNA reads TGCGCCAGCAGTGAGTTGTCCGGACAGGGTACCTACAATGAGCAGTTCTTC. This codes for CASSELSGQGTYNEQFF.

This chain uses TRBV7-8 with TRBJ1-2, with D possibly TRBD1 on 6 matching bases. Germline V lookup: CDR1 SGHVS, CDR2 FQNEAQ. Trimming removed 5 bases from V and 2 bases from J, with 21 bases in between. The CDR3 runs to 17 residues. In nucleotides, the CDR3 is TGTGCCAGCAGCCCCGGGGGCGGACAGTTCCCCAACTATGGCTACACCTTC. Translation: CASSPGGGQFPNYGYTF. Combining the CDR3 with reference TRBV7-8 and TRBJ1-2 gives the whole variable domain GAGVSQSPRYKVAKRGQDVALRCDPISGHVSLFWYQQALGQGPEFLTYFQNEAQLDKSGLPSDRFFAERPEGSVSTLKIQRTQQEDSAVYLCASSPGGGQFPNYGYTFGSGTRLTVV.

This chain joins TRBV6-2 or TRBV6-3 and TRBJ2-7, with D unclear. Germline V gene data show CDR1 as MNHEY and CDR2 as SVGEGT. This CDR3 comprises 13 residues. V was pared by 6 bases and J by 4 bases, with 13 bases between. Here the CDR3 DNA reads TGTGCCAGCAGCGACGGAAACTATTACGAGCAGTACGTC. Protein product: CASSDGNYYEQYV.

The chain employs TRBV6-6 and TRBJ1-1; D not resolved. This CDR3 is built from 12 residues. Trimming removed 2 bases at V and 4 bases at J, with 5 bases between. The germline V gene has CDR1 MNHNY and CDR2 SVGAGI (reference sequence). CDR3 sequence reads: CASSYRRTEAFF. CDR3 coding DNA: TGTGCCAGCAGTTACCGGCGCACTGAAGCTTTCTTT.

The V gene is TRBV4-1, the J gene TRBJ2-2; 8 positions agree with TRBD1. V lost 3 bases to trimming and J lost 3 bases; unmatched junction nucleotides: 6. This CDR3 contains 16 residues. Germline V lookup: CDR1 MGHRA, CDR2 YSYEKL. In nucleotides, the CDR3 is TGCGCCAGCAGCCACGTCAGGGGGCCGGACACCGGGGAGCTGTTTTTT. Translating gives CASSHVRGPDTGELFF.

This chain uses TRBV6-5 with TRBJ2-3; 8 bases line up with TRBD1. Germline V gene data show CDR1 as MNHEY and CDR2 as SVGAGI. The CDR3 consists of 12 residues. Trimming at V came to 5 bases and at J to 6 bases, leaving 1 base not matched to a gene. The CDR3 coding sequence is TGTGCCAGCAGTCGGGACAGGGATACGCAGTATTTT. It yields the protein CASSRDRDTQYF.

The chain joins TRBV7-3 to TRBJ2-1; 8 bases fit TRBD2. CDR3 size: 15 residues. V was pared by 5 bases and J by 2 bases, with 5 bases of the junction left unmatched. The germline CDR1 and CDR2 sequences are SGHTA and FQGTGA. This chain's CDR3 is CASSRLAGPYNEQFF. The CDR3 DNA reads as TGTGCCAGCAGCCGATTAGCGGGGCCCTACAATGAGCAGTTCTTC.

This rearrangement joins TRBV5-1 to TRBJ2-3, with D perhaps assigned TRBD1 or TRBD2 (5 bases each). The CDR3 consists of 15 residues. The V gene's germline CDR1 is SGHRS and CDR2 YFSETQ. Trimming took off 3 bases at V and 0 bases at J, with 11 bases between the two ends. Here the CDR3 reads CASSWGTPSTDTQYF. As DNA, the CDR3 is TGCGCCAGCAGCTGGGGGACGCCTAGCACAGATACGCAGTATTTT.

V gene TRBV18 combines with J gene TRBJ1-1, with D maybe TRBD1 (6 bases). V was cut by 4 bases and J by 0 bases, with 9 bases left in between. The germline CDR1 and CDR2 sequences are KGHSH and LQKENI. The CDR3 has 14 amino acids. Here the CDR3 DNA reads TGTGCCAGCTCACTCGGACAGATGAACACTGAAGCTTTCTTT. Protein: CASSLGQMNTEAFF.

The chain recombines TRBV29-1 with TRBJ1-1; D might be TRBD1 (5 bases). This CDR3 region has 14 residues. With 5 bases removed from V and 5 bases from J, the gap between germline ends came to 18 bases. Germline assignment: CDR1 SQVTM and CDR2 ANQGSEA. CDR3 DNA: TGCAGCGTTAAGGTGGGCAGGGTGGATACTGAAGCTTTCTTT. Protein product: CSVKVGRVDTEAFF.

This rearrangement joins TRBV20-1 to TRBJ1-5; D might be TRBD1 (5 bases). The V and J ends lost 6 bases and 5 bases respectively, with 8 bases between them. The CDR3 runs 11 residues. CDR1 is DFQATT and CDR2 is SNEGSKA in the germline V gene (reference sequence). This CDR3 is CSAVQDQPQHF. The DNA for the CDR3 is TGCAGTGCAGTACAGGATCAGCCCCAGCATTTT.

The rearrangement joins TRBV28 to TRBJ2-7; D unresolved. The CDR3 is made up of 12 amino acids. Germline V gene sequence: CDR1 MDHEN, CDR2 SYDVKM. V shed 7 bases and J shed 9 bases, with 16 bases lying between them. The DNA for the CDR3 is TGTGCCAGCACCGCGAACGATCGGGTGCAGTACGTC. It yields the protein CASTANDRVQYV.

The chain is built from TRBV28 and TRBJ1-1; D is ambiguous. Germline V gene sequence: CDR1 MDHEN, CDR2 SYDVKM. Trimming removed 3 bases at V and 5 bases at J, with 16 bases between. This CDR3 has 15 residues. The CDR3 DNA sequence: TGTGCCAGCAGTTTTAATGGAGTGGGGTTGACTGAAGCTTTCTTT. This sequence encodes CASSFNGVGLTEAFF. The whole variable domain, filled in from reference TRBV28 and TRBJ1-1, reads DVKVTQSSRYLVKRTGEKVFLECVQDMDHENMFWYRQDPGLGLRLIYFSYDVKMKEKGDIPEGYSVSREKKERFSLILESASTNQTSMYLCASSFNGVGLTEAFFGQGTRLTVV.